The next 22 T cell receptor beta chains were all read from a single sample in a study of graft-versus-host responses after intestinal transplantation. Sequencing was performed with immunoSEQ multiplex PCR; in TCRdb, only in-frame clones are kept and a portion is missing. The data show over 15,000 clones, roughly 87% seen once. Sample: PBMCs, taken 14 days after transplant. The source is a human patient who received an intestinal transplant, so some T cells may come from the graft donor.

The V call is TRBV4-2, the J call TRBJ1-1, with no clear D. CDR1 and CDR2 from the germline V gene are LGHNA and YNFKEQ. The CDR3 consists of 13 residues. V was pared by 5 bases and J by 0 bases, with 7 bases between. In DNA form, the CDR3 reads TGTGCCAGCAGCGCACAGATGAACACTGAAGCTTTCTTT. Protein sequence: CASSAQMNTEAFF.

The chain has TRBV28 and TRBJ1-5; TRBD1 aligns across 9 bases. CDR1 and CDR2 from the germline V gene are MDHEN and SYDVKM. Trimming at V came to 3 bases and at J to 15 bases, leaving 12 bases not matched to a gene. This CDR3 is 14 amino acids long. The CDR3 region is CASSFMGQGYVSHF. As DNA, the CDR3 is TGTGCCAGCAGTTTCATGGGACAGGGTTATGTGTCGCATTTT.

The CDR3 loop is CASLRGSGGTDTQYF. The DNA of the CDR3 is TGTGCCAGCCTACGGGGGAGCGGGGGCACAGATACGCAGTATTTT. The chain couples TRBV18 to TRBJ2-3, with TRBD2 identical over 7 bases. CDR1 is KGHSH and CDR2 is LQKENI in the germline V gene. There are 15 residues in the CDR3. With 8 bases clipped from V and 1 base from J, the junction kept 9 bases outside the gene matches.

In its sample, this clone was seen once. The chain couples TRBV6-1 to TRBJ2-3; 11 positions agree with TRBD1. The V gene's germline CDR1 is MNHNS and CDR2 SASEGT. The V segment lost 11 bases and the J segment 4 bases; nucleotides outside the gene matches: 11. CDR3 size: 15 residues. CDR3 region: CACIIGTGGSDTQYF. In DNA form, the CDR3 reads TGTGCCTGCATAATTGGGACAGGGGGTTCAGATACGCAGTATTTT.

This clone was recorded only once. The chain is built from TRBV5-1 and TRBJ2-7; 9 nucleotides line up with TRBD2. The V gene's germline CDR1 is SGHRS and CDR2 YFSETQ. The CDR3 runs to 14 residues. The J segment lost 1 base and the V segment lost 5 bases, leaving 4 bases of the junction unmatched. The CDR3 protein is CASSASGRSYEQYF. The CDR3 DNA follows: TGCGCCAGCAGTGCCAGCGGGAGGTCCTACGAGCAGTACTTC.

V gene TRBV27 combines with J gene TRBJ2-7, with 9 positions matching TRBD2. The J segment lost 0 bases and the V segment lost 3 bases, leaving 3 bases of the junction unmatched. CDR3 length: 15 residues. Per germline, CDR1 MNHEY and CDR2 SMNVEV (reference sequence). CDR3 nucleotides: TGTGCCAGCAGTTTCTTTAGCGGGAGCTCCTACGAGCAGTACTTC. Its translation is CASSFFSGSSYEQYF.

In regard to this clone: Germline and junction disagree at one end, which may indicate a read error. The chain joins TRBV7-7 to TRBJ2-7; 7 nucleotides line up with TRBD1. Germline CDR1 reads SSHAT; CDR2 reads FNYEAQ (reference sequence). The CDR3 spans 13 residues. CDR3 bases: TGTGCTAGCAGCCGGGACAGCTCCTACGAGCAGTACTTC. Amino acids: CASSRDSSYEQYF.

The gene calls are TRBV6-5 and TRBJ1-2; 9 bases agree with TRBD1. The junction had 2 bases not matched to a gene; V was cut back by 2 bases and J by 4 bases. The CDR3 runs 14 residues. CDR1 and CDR2 from the germline V gene are MNHEY and SVGAGI. CDR3 sequence reads: CASSYADRGYGYTF. The DNA of the CDR3 is TGTGCCAGCAGTTACGCGGACAGGGGCTATGGCTACACCTTC.

The chain couples TRBV7-2 to TRBJ2-1; no reliable D call. CDR3 length equals 14 residues. Germline CDR1 is SGHTA and CDR2 is FQGNSA. Trimming pared 1 base from V and 2 bases from J, leaving 6 bases between. The CDR3: CASSLGTTYNEQFF. The CDR3 DNA reads TGTGCCAGCAGCTTAGGTACTACCTACAATGAGCAGTTCTTC.

The chain links TRBV5-1 to TRBJ2-1, with D tentatively TRBD2 (5 bases). The V gene lost 0 bases and the J gene lost 9 bases, with 10 bases spanning the gap. This CDR3 is built from 13 residues. Germline V lookup: CDR1 SGHRS, CDR2 YFSETQ. The CDR3 DNA sequence: TGCGCCAGCAGCTTGGACGACGGGATTGAGCAGTTCTTC. This translates into CASSLDDGIEQFF.

The rearrangement joins TRBV11-1 to TRBJ2-7; D is undetermined. CDR3 size: 14 residues. CDR1 and CDR2 from the germline V gene are SGHAT and FQDESV (reference sequence). The germline V and J ends were trimmed by 0 bases and 4 bases, with 10 bases remaining between them. The CDR3 protein is CASSLAHGGYEQYF. The CDR3 DNA sequence: TGTGCCAGCAGCTTAGCGCACGGCGGATACGAGCAGTACTTC. The full variable domain, rest sourced from reference TRBV11-1 and TRBJ2-7, is EAEVAQSPRYKITEKSQAVAFWCDPISGHATLYWYRQILGQGPELLVQFQDESVVDDSQLPKDRFSAERLKGVDSTLKIQPAELGDSAMYLCASSLAHGGYEQYFGPGTRLTVT.

The chain has TRBV4-1 and TRBJ1-1, with a weak D call TRBD1 (6 bases). The CDR3 loop spans 14 amino acids. Germline V CDR1 and CDR2: MGHRA, YSYEKL. With 3 bases removed from V and 6 bases from J, the gap between germline ends came to 14 bases. CDR3 DNA: TGCGCCAGCAGCCACCTCGGACAGTCCCCTGAAGCTTTCTTT. It specifies CASSHLGQSPEAFF.

As concerns this clone: Compared with germline, one end of the junction differs, possibly owing to a read error. This chain joins TRBV9 and TRBJ2-5; 12 bases match TRBD1. The CDR3 has 16 amino acids. Per the germline V gene, CDR1 is SGDLS and CDR2 is YYNGEE. CDR3: CARSEGDRGLVETQYF. Written as DNA, the CDR3 is TGTGCCCGCAGCGAGGGGGACAGGGGGCTGGTGGAGACCCAGTACTTC.

The gene calls are TRBV23-1 and TRBJ1-5; TRBD1 might be the D (5 bases). TRBV23-1 is marked as an open reading frame, function uncertain. Between the trimmed V and J ends, which lost 4 bases and 0 bases, there was a span of 13 bases. CDR3 length: 16 amino acids. The DNA for the CDR3 is TGCGCCAGCAGTCCCGGGGGGGTTTATAGCAATCAGCCCCAGCATTTT. Its translation: CASSPGGVYSNQPQHF.

V usage is TRBV15 and J usage is TRBJ2-7, with TRBD2 as a possible D gene (5 bases). Between the trimmed V and J ends, which lost 1 base and 3 bases, there was a span of 10 bases. The CDR3 consists of 14 residues. In germline, CDR1 is LNHNV, CDR2 YYDKDF (reference sequence). For the CDR3, the DNA is TGTGCCACCAGCAGAGCGTCGGGGTACTACGAGCAGTACTTC. This translates into CATSRASGYYEQYF.

V usage is TRBV19 and J usage is TRBJ1-5; perhaps TRBD1 as D (5 bases). This CDR3 has 15 amino acids. V was pared by 9 bases and J by 6 bases, with 21 bases between. Germline V lookup: CDR1 LNHDA, CDR2 SQIVND (reference sequence). CDR3 in amino acids: CASSRGGQGGQPQHF. The DNA for the CDR3 is TGTGCCAGCAGCCGGGGCGGCCAGGGCGGTCAGCCCCAGCATTTT.

The chain has TRBV15 and TRBJ2-7; D remains unclear. Trimming removed 3 bases at V and 4 bases at J, with 13 bases between. CDR3 length: 14 amino acids. CDR1 and CDR2 from the germline V gene are LNHNV and YYDKDF (reference sequence). CDR3 bases: TGTGCCACCAGCAGCACTCCGGAACCTTACGAGCAGTACTTC. Protein: CATSSTPEPYEQYF.

The rearrangement links TRBV7-8 to TRBJ2-3, with D tentatively TRBD2 (5 bases). Trimming pared 0 bases from V and 3 bases from J, leaving 7 bases between. Looked up from germline, CDR1 is SGHVS and CDR2 is FQNEAQ. CDR3 length: 14 residues. This chain's CDR3 is CASSLAGDTDTQYF. CDR3 bases: TGTGCCAGCAGCTTAGCGGGAGATACAGATACGCAGTATTTT.

Only a few counts were recorded for this clone. The chain combines TRBV15 with TRBJ2-1; 13 nucleotides agree with TRBD2. CDR1 and CDR2 (germline): LNHNV, YYDKDF (reference sequence). The CDR3 has 16 amino acids. V lost 5 bases, J lost 5 bases, and 6 bases stayed unmatched. CDR3 amino acids: CATSGGLAGEDNEQFF. CDR3 sequence (DNA): TGTGCCACCAGCGGCGGACTAGCGGGAGAGGACAATGAGCAGTTCTTC.

Note on this clone: Other DNA sequences in this sample translate to the same CDR3. This chain links TRBV5-1 with TRBJ2-5; possibly TRBD1 for D (6 bases). The germline CDR1 and CDR2 sequences are SGHRS and YFSETQ. This CDR3 region has 15 residues. V lost 4 bases, J lost 5 bases, and 18 bases lay in between. In DNA form, the CDR3 reads TGCGCCAGCAGCCGTCACCCAGGGGTCGGGGAGACCCAGTACTTC. Translated, it gives CASSRHPGVGETQYF.

This sequence joins TRBV19 and TRBJ2-3; TRBD1 agrees at 11 bases. Germline-derived CDR1 and CDR2 are LNHDA and SQIVND (reference sequence). The CDR3 totals 14 residues. The J segment lost 6 bases and the V segment lost 3 bases, leaving 2 bases of the junction unmatched. The CDR3 DNA reads TGTGCCAGTAGTATGGGGACAGGGGGGGATACGCAGTATTTT. Translation gives CASSMGTGGDTQYF.

The V gene is TRBV2, the J gene TRBJ1-2, with 7 bases matching TRBD1. CDR3 length: 13 amino acids. Germline lookup yields CDR1 SNHLY and CDR2 FYNNEI. The V segment lost 1 base and the J segment 5 bases; nucleotides outside the gene matches: 1. CDR3 nucleotides: TGTGCCAGCAGTGAAGGACAGGGATATGGCTACACCTTC. It codes for CASSEGQGYGYTF.